A single sample gave rise to the 11 T cell receptor beta chains below, sequenced in a study of OX40 agonist ivuxolimab in advanced cancers. Libraries were prepared by immunoSEQ multiplex PCR; TCRdb keeps only in-frame clonotypes and omits some of them. The sample yields 39,000 or so clones, around nine tenths seen once. The source was CD4+ or CD8+ T cells sorted from blood, collected in a trial of the OX40 agonist ivuxolimab. The origin of the receptors is an adult with an advanced solid tumor such as melanoma, head and neck, liver or kidney cancer.

The chain recombines TRBV7-9 with TRBJ2-7, with 7 positions matching TRBD2. After removal of 1 base from V and 2 bases from J, the junction contained 2 bases not matched to a gene. This CDR3 contains 14 residues. Germline assignment: CDR1 SEHNR and CDR2 FQNEAQ (reference sequence). The CDR3 protein is CASSLEGGAYEQYF. Written as DNA, the CDR3 is TGTGCCAGCAGCTTAGAGGGAGGGGCCTACGAGCAGTACTTC.

This rearrangement joins TRBV5-6 to TRBJ2-3, with 9 positions matching TRBD2. The ends lost 4 bases at V and 1 base at J; junction bases unmatched: 4. Germline V lookup: CDR1 SGHDT, CDR2 YYEEEE. The CDR3 is made up of 15 amino acids. The CDR3 region is CASSPSGGRTDTQYF. The CDR3 bases are TGTGCCAGCAGCCCGAGCGGGGGGCGCACAGATACGCAGTATTTT.

The rearrangement joins TRBV6-6 to TRBJ2-3; 12 nucleotides line up with TRBD2. V gave up 5 bases and J gave up 4 bases; unmatched junction bases: 7. CDR1 and CDR2 (germline): MNHNY, SVGAGI (reference sequence). The CDR3 spans 16 residues. In nucleotides, the CDR3 is TGTGCCAGCAGTCTGACTAGCGGGAGAGGGGCAGATACGCAGTATTTT. Translated: CASSLTSGRGADTQYF.

The J gene is TRBJ2-7, the V gene TRBV7-9; D is ambiguous. Trimming left V 3 bases short and J 6 bases short, with 12 bases between. Per the germline V gene, CDR1 is SEHNR and CDR2 is FQNEAQ (reference sequence). CDR3 size: 13 residues. DNA for the CDR3: TGTGCCAGCAGCTTTATGGCAATGAGCGAGCAGTACTTC. This translates into CASSFMAMSEQYF.

This chain uses TRBV4-1 with TRBJ2-7; 9 bases align to TRBD1. V shed 4 bases and J 9 bases; nucleotides not matched to a gene: 13. CDR1 is MGHRA and CDR2 is YSYEKL in the germline V gene. The CDR3 has 15 residues. For the CDR3, the DNA is TGCGCCAGCAGCCCAGGACAGGGGCCCAATTTGGCGCAGTACTTC. The encoded protein is CASSPGQGPNLAQYF.

The genes are TRBV7-3 and TRBJ1-2; possibly TRBD1 for D (5 bases). The CDR3 spans 13 residues. Germline V gives CDR1 SGHTA, CDR2 FQGTGA. V was cut by 5 bases and J by 2 bases, with 9 bases left in between. CDR3 DNA sequence: TGTGCCAGCAGCATGGGACCGAACTATGGCTACACCTTC. Translating gives CASSMGPNYGYTF. Together with reference TRBV7-3 and TRBJ1-2, the CDR3 gives the full variable domain: GAGVSQTPSNKVTEKGKYVELRCDPISGHTALYWYRQSLGQGPEFLIYFQGTGAADDSGLPNDRFFAVRPEGSVSTLKIQRTERGDSAVYLCASSMGPNYGYTFGSGTRLTVV.

This chain connects TRBV19 to TRBJ1-1, with TRBD1 identical over 9 bases. Per the germline V gene, CDR1 is LNHDA and CDR2 is SQIVND (reference sequence). Losses at the gene ends were 10 bases for V and 6 bases for J; bases not matched to a gene: 21. The CDR3 totals 17 residues. The CDR3 reads CATNPPGTGIGMSEAFF. The DNA for the CDR3 is TGTGCCACAAACCCACCCGGGACAGGGATTGGGATGTCTGAAGCTTTCTTT. The whole variable domain, remainder taken from reference TRBV19 and TRBJ1-1, is DGGITQSPKYLFRKEGQNVTLSCEQNLNHDAMYWYRQDPGQGLRLIYYSQIVNDFQKGDIAEGYSVSREKKESFPLTVTSAQKNPTAFYLCATNPPGTGIGMSEAFFGQGTRLTVV.

The chain links TRBV5-1 to TRBJ1-2; D is possibly TRBD1 (6 bases). CDR3 length: 14 residues. CDR1 and CDR2 (germline): SGHRS, YFSETQ. V was trimmed by 1 base and J by 2 bases, leaving 9 bases between them. DNA of the CDR3: TGCGCCAGCAGCTTGACAGGGCAGAACTATGGCTACACCTTC. Residues: CASSLTGQNYGYTF. Looking up the rest from reference TRBV5-1 and TRBJ1-2 gives the full variable domain: KAGVTQTPRYLIKTRGQQVTLSCSPISGHRSVSWYQQTPGQGLQFLFEYFSETQRNKGNFPGRFSGRQFSNSRSEMNVSTLELGDSALYLCASSLTGQNYGYTFGSGTRLTVV.

CDR3 sequence reads: CASSLGTLNEQFF. In nucleotides, the CDR3 is TGTGCCAGCAGCTTAGGGACTTTAAATGAGCAGTTCTTC. V usage is TRBV11-3 and J usage is TRBJ2-1, with a weak D call TRBD2 (5 bases). Germline V lookup: CDR1 SGHNT, CDR2 YENEEA. The V gene lost 1 base and the J gene lost 7 bases, with 8 bases spanning the gap. The CDR3 consists of 13 residues.

The gene calls are TRBV9 and TRBJ2-7; 10 bases match TRBD1. Unmatched junction bases numbered 5, after V lost 0 bases and J lost 2 bases. Per the germline V gene, CDR1 is SGDLS and CDR2 is YYNGEE. The CDR3 has 16 amino acids. The CDR3 DNA reads TGTGCCAGCAGCGTAGCACCGACAGGGGGCGCCTACGAGCAGTACTTC. It codes for CASSVAPTGGAYEQYF.

This sequence joins TRBV6-6 and TRBJ2-6; no definite D call. The germline V and J ends were trimmed by 7 bases and 2 bases, with 12 bases remaining between them. The germline gives CDR1 MNHNY, CDR2 SVGAGI (reference sequence). The CDR3 extends over 15 amino acids. CDR3 coding DNA: TGTGCCAGCACCCCCCCGGCCCCTGGGGCCAACGTCCTGACTTTC. This gives the protein CASTPPAPGANVLTF.